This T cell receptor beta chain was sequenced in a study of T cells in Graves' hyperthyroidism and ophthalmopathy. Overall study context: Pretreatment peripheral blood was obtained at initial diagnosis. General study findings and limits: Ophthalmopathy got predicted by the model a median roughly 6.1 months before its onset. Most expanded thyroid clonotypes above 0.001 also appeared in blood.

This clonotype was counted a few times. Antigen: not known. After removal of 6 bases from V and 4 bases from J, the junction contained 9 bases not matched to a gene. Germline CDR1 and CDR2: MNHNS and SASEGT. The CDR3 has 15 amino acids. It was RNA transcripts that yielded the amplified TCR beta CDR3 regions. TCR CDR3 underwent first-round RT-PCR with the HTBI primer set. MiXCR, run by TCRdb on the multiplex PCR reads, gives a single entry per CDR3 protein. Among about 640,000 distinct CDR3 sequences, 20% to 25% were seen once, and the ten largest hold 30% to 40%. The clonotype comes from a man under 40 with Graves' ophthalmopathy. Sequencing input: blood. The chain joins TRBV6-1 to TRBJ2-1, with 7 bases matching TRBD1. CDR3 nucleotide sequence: TGTGCCAGCAGCCTTGACAGGGACCTTTACAATGAGCAGTTCTTC. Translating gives CASSLDRDLYNEQFF.